The rows below give T cell receptor beta chains drawn from one sample of a study of blood T cell repertoires in COVID-19. Only in-frame clones appear in the TCRdb table, and some are missing; sequencing was by immunoSEQ multiplex PCR. This table holds 250,000 to 300,000 clones, roughly 90% found once. Sequenced sample: peripheral blood. All receptors come from a woman in her 30s with COVID-19, enrolled during active disease. CDR3s include the opening cysteine and the closing phenylalanine or tryptophan. A D gene is named only where the DNA matches it firmly.

V gene	D gene	J gene	CDR3 protein
TRBV5-5	TRBD2	TRBJ2-3	CASSSGLAGEVDTQYF
TRBV5-1	TRBD1	TRBJ1-1	CASSFTGDSMNTEAFF
TRBV18	-	TRBJ1-5	CASSPESGGPQHF
TRBV5-4	TRBD2	TRBJ2-5	CASAPRGGQETQYF
TRBV11-2	-	TRBJ2-3	CASSLVPDTNIGNTQYF
TRBV3-1/TRBV3-2	-	TRBJ2-1	CASSQEGLGGDNEQFF
TRBV2	TRBD1	TRBJ1-5	CASSEGGQPNQPQHF
TRBV18	-	TRBJ2-1	CASSPPRLPGTLSGEQFF
TRBV5-4	-	TRBJ2-1	CASSRALSRGSSYNEQFF
TRBV7-9	-	TRBJ1-2	CASSFLGAGYTF
TRBV6-5	-	TRBJ2-1	CASSYWGARTIEQFF
TRBV3-1/TRBV3-2	TRBD2	TRBJ2-2	CASSQVVPSGSNTGELFF
TRBV24-1	-	TRBJ1-1	CATSALGRGRELSEAFF
TRBV11-3	-	TRBJ2-3	CASSSGRSTDTQYF
TRBV6-5	-	TRBJ2-1	CASRPRLERVEQFF
TRBV7-3	TRBD2	TRBJ2-7	CASSLSRLAGTYEQYF
TRBV13	TRBD1	TRBJ1-1	CASSSRTGVLSTEAFF
TRBV7-2	-	TRBJ1-1	CASSLARASTEAFF
TRBV11-2	TRBD2	TRBJ2-1	CASTRTSGPNNEQFF
TRBV6-6	-	TRBJ1-2	CASSYGPGEGGYTF
TRBV6-6	TRBD2	TRBJ2-7	CASSYSIAGGGYEQYF
TRBV28	-	TRBJ2-2	CASRGTSNTGELFF
TRBV5-4	TRBD2	TRBJ2-1	CASSLQPSGRAPHEQFF
TRBV11-1	TRBD2	TRBJ2-3	CASSPSSGRATDTQYF
TRBV2	-	TRBJ1-6	CASSRTYNSPLHF
TRBV3-1/TRBV3-2	-	TRBJ1-5	CASSQDLAQPQHF
TRBV18	-	TRBJ1-2	CASSPEASYGYTF
TRBV6-5	-	TRBJ2-1	CASGDTYNEQFF
TRBV5-1	TRBD2	TRBJ2-5	CASSRTPSGSKQETQYF
TRBV5-1	TRBD1	TRBJ1-6	CASSWTGGTYNSPLHF
TRBV28	-	TRBJ1-2	CASSLVTGYGYTF
TRBV7-9	-	TRBJ1-2	CASSPRDRSYGYTF
TRBV5-5	TRBD1	TRBJ1-1	CASSLATGTVNTEAFF
TRBV2	TRBD1	TRBJ2-1	CASKGADEQFF
TRBV28	-	TRBJ1-5	CASSFQSNQPQHF
TRBV5-5	-	TRBJ1-2	CASSWDTYGYTF
TRBV19	-	TRBJ1-5	CASSIRSGQEQPQHF
TRBV18	TRBD2	TRBJ2-1	CASTLAGRDRGEQFF
TRBV19	-	TRBJ1-1	CASADRTNTEAFF
TRBV27	-	TRBJ2-1	CASSLLVGNGQFF
TRBV6-2/TRBV6-3	TRBD2	TRBJ2-1	CASSRTLAGGDREQFF
TRBV10-3	-	TRBJ1-5	CAISQGEGLGQPQHF
TRBV15	-	TRBJ1-2	CATSREYSNLYGYTF
TRBV28	-	TRBJ1-1	CASSLDRNTEAFF
TRBV18	TRBD1	TRBJ2-2	CASSPSRQGGAGELFF